The 5 T cell receptor beta chains below all came from one sample that was sequenced in a study of shared clonotypes between healthy human individuals (TCRdb year 2020). Library creation used the immunoSEQ multiplex PCR assay. The table comes from immuneACCESS by way of TCRdb, which keeps in-frame sequences with V and J called. Part of the clones is missing from these tables; in studies checked, under half for an unresolved V gene and the rest for unknown reasons. The sample profile shows approximately 470,000 clones; around four fifths of them were found once. The ten largest account for about 12% of the sample. Specimen: PBMCs. The receptor set was obtained from a woman in her 40s in good health. Some clones in this sample may be carry-over from other donors' samples.

The rearrangement joins TRBV20-1 to TRBJ1-5; D remains ambiguous. CDR3 length equals 11 residues. The germline V and J ends were trimmed by 0 bases and 4 bases, with 1 base remaining between them. Germline V gene sequence: CDR1 DFQATT, CDR2 SNEGSKA (reference sequence). The CDR3 is CSARENQPQHF. The DNA for the CDR3 is TGCAGTGCTAGAGAAAATCAGCCCCAGCATTTT.

On this clone itself: One end of the junction fails to match germline, which may point to a read error. Other DNA sequences within the sample encode an identical CDR3. The CDR3 loop is CSVEGLAGYTDTQYF. The CDR3 DNA sequence: TGCAGCGTTGAAGGACTAGCGGGATACACAGATACGCAGTATTTC. The chain uses TRBV29-1 and TRBJ2-3, with TRBD2 matching 11 bases. CDR1 SQVTM and CDR2 ANQGSEA come from the germline V gene. CDR3 length: 15 residues.

Many counts were recorded for this clone. The rearrangement uses TRBV15 and TRBJ2-5; TRBD1 aligns across 9 bases. The J call may not be correct, given that the DNA end is closer to TRBJ2-7. Germline-derived CDR1 and CDR2 are LNHNV and YYDKDF (reference sequence). The CDR3 totals 17 residues. The CDR3 region has the DNA TGTGCCACCAGCAGAGATCTCATCGGACAGGGGACCTACGAGCAGTACTTC. This translates into CATSRDLIGQGTYEQYF.

As concerns this clone: The same CDR3 arises from other DNA sequences in this sample as well. The V call is TRBV5-1, the J call TRBJ2-1; D not resolved. The germline gives CDR1 SGHRS, CDR2 YFSETQ. There are 13 residues in the CDR3. Between the trimmed V and J ends, which lost 0 bases and 3 bases, there was a span of 4 bases. The CDR3 is CASSLDSYNEQFF. CDR3 coding DNA: TGCGCCAGCAGCTTGGACAGCTACAATGAGCAGTTCTTC.

The genes are TRBV7-8 and TRBJ1-5, with D unclear. V was trimmed by 4 bases and J by 3 bases, leaving 4 bases between them. Germline V gene data show CDR1 as SGHVS and CDR2 as FQNEAQ. The CDR3 runs to 12 residues. The CDR3 nucleotides are TGTGCCAGCAGCTCCGACAATCAGCCCCAGCATTTT. Translation gives CASSSDNQPQHF.